The entry below gives a single TCR beta chain sequence along with its context. Clones were read by immunoSEQ multiplex PCR, and TCRdb kept only the in-frame ones, dropping some. The profile shows 30,000 to 40,000 clones, roughly 80% of them singletons. This sample was included in a study of OX40 agonist ivuxolimab in advanced cancers. Sample: CD4+ or CD8+ T cells sorted from blood, taken in a trial of the OX40 agonist ivuxolimab. This receptor was obtained from an adult with an advanced solid tumor such as melanoma, head and neck, liver or kidney cancer.

This chain's CDR3 is CASSLETNTEAFF. The CDR3 DNA sequence: TGTGCCAGCAGCTTGGAAACAAACACTGAAGCTTTCTTT. This chain joins TRBV5-4 and TRBJ1-1, with no clear D. The CDR3 is 13 residues long. The germline V and J ends were trimmed by 0 bases and 2 bases, with 5 bases remaining between them. Germline V gene sequence: CDR1 SGHNT, CDR2 YYREEE (reference sequence).